This is a list of T cell receptor beta chains from one sample in a study of cytomegalovirus exposure and HLA in healthy donors. The method was immunoSEQ multiplex PCR; TCRdb's version includes in-frame clones alone and lacks a portion of them. Of about 200,000 clones detected, roughly 85% appear once; the ten largest clones hold approximately 2.4%. The sequenced material came from PBMCs. All receptors derive from a woman between 50 and 59 years old in good health and CMV-seronegative. CDR3s include the opening cysteine and the closing phenylalanine or tryptophan. Each record gives: J gene, D gene, V gene, clone size, CDR3 length, CDR3 DNA, CDR3 protein. The D gene is left open where the match is weak. Clone size is shown for a subset of rows, as once, few, many or a class of expanded clone.

J: TRBJ1-2
D: -
V: TRBV29-1
size: -
length: 11
DNA: TGCAGCGTTGGAGGGGCGGGGGGCTACACCTTC
CDR3: CSVGGAGGYTF

J: TRBJ1-2
D: -
V: TRBV28
size: -
length: 15
DNA: TGTGCCAGCAGTTTGTCTGGGACTTCTGCGAGGGGCTACACCTTC
CDR3: CASSLSGTSARGYTF

J: TRBJ2-5
D: -
V: TRBV5-6
size: -
length: 15
DNA: TGTGCCAGCAGCCTGTTAACGGGGATACAAGAGACCCAGTACTTC
CDR3: CASSLLTGIQETQYF

J: TRBJ2-7
D: TRBD1
V: TRBV18
size: few
length: 16
DNA: TGTGCCAGCTCACCACCGGACAGGGGTGGGTCCTACGAGCAGTACTTC
CDR3: CASSPPDRGGSYEQYF

J: TRBJ1-1
D: -
V: TRBV18
size: -
length: 14
DNA: TGTGCCAGCTCATCCATAACCAGGAACACTGAAGCTTTCTTT
CDR3: CASSSITRNTEAFF

J: TRBJ1-1
D: -
V: TRBV19
size: -
length: 16
DNA: TGTGCCAGTAGTCGTTTCCAGGGGCTGTCTCGTGCTGAAGCTTTCTTT
CDR3: CASSRFQGLSRAEAFF

J: TRBJ1-1
D: TRBD1
V: TRBV27
size: -
length: 13
DNA: TGTGCCAGCAAACTCTCAGGGGGAGCTGAAGCTTTCTTT
CDR3: CASKLSGGAEAFF

J: TRBJ1-1
D: -
V: TRBV2
size: -
length: 14
DNA: TGTGCCAGCAGTGAGAACGGGTTGAACACTGAAGCTTTCTTT
CDR3: CASSENGLNTEAFF

J: TRBJ1-2
D: TRBD1
V: TRBV6-5
size: -
length: 14
DNA: TGTGCCAGCAAATTCTCTCAGGGGGCGCGGGGCTACACCTTC
CDR3: CASKFSQGARGYTF

J: TRBJ1-5
D: TRBD1
V: TRBV28
size: -
length: 15
DNA: TGTGCCAGCAGTTTATGGACAGGGGGTAATCAGCCCCAGCATTTT
CDR3: CASSLWTGGNQPQHF

J: TRBJ1-5
D: TRBD1
V: TRBV2
size: -
length: 13
DNA: TGTGCCAGCAAGGGGGCATGGAATCAGCCCCAGCATTTT
CDR3: CASKGAWNQPQHF

J: TRBJ1-4
D: -
V: TRBV14
size: -
length: 18
DNA: TGTGCCAGCAGCCAGGAAATCTACAGCCCGCCGCTGAATGAAAAACTGTTTTTT
CDR3: CASSQEIYSPPLNEKLFF

J: TRBJ2-7
D: TRBD2
V: TRBV7-2
size: -
length: 15
DNA: TGTGCCAGCAGCTTAGGTGCTAGCGGGAGCTACGAGCAGTACTTC
CDR3: CASSLGASGSYEQYF

J: TRBJ2-5
D: -
V: TRBV5-1
size: -
length: 14
DNA: TGCGCCAGCAGCTCCGGACAGCCCCAAGAGACCCAGTACTTC
CDR3: CASSSGQPQETQYF

J: TRBJ1-3
D: TRBD1
V: TRBV6-4
size: -
length: 17
DNA: TGCGCCAGCAGGGACAGATCTAGGGGCGCGGCTGGAAACACCATATATTTT
CDR3: CASRDRSRGAAGNTIYF

J: TRBJ2-5
D: -
V: TRBV4-3
size: few
length: 20
DNA: TGCGCCAGCAGCCAAGTCCTCCGAAGCCTACTATGCACGCCACAAGAGACCCAGTACTTC
CDR3: CASSQVLRSLLCTPQETQYF

J: TRBJ2-1
D: TRBD2
V: TRBV14
size: -
length: 17
DNA: TGTGCCAGCAGCCAAGATCTTCCGGGGGGTGCGAAGAATGAGCAGTTCTTC
CDR3: CASSQDLPGGAKNEQFF

J: TRBJ2-5
D: -
V: TRBV30
size: -
length: 12
DNA: TGTGCCGGATTAGGGGGTCGAGAGACCCAGTACTTC
CDR3: CAGLGGRETQYF

J: TRBJ1-1
D: -
V: TRBV18
size: -
length: 14
DNA: TGTGCCAGCTCCCAACAGGGATTGAACACTGAAGCTTTCTTT
CDR3: CASSQQGLNTEAFF

J: TRBJ2-5
D: TRBD1
V: TRBV30
size: few
length: 16
DNA: TGTGCCTGGAAGATAGGGGGCAGGGGGCTTTGGGAGACCCAGTACTTC
CDR3: CAWKIGGRGLWETQYF

J: TRBJ2-7
D: TRBD1
V: TRBV5-1
size: -
length: 15
DNA: TGCGCCAGCAGCCTACAGGGGCCAGGACCCTACGAGCAGTACTTC
CDR3: CASSLQGPGPYEQYF

J: TRBJ2-1
D: TRBD2
V: TRBV19
size: once
length: 17
DNA: TGTGCCACCCCCGTGGCTACTAGCGGGAGGGGGTACAATGAGCAGTTCTTC
CDR3: CATPVATSGRGYNEQFF